A selection of T cell receptor beta chains follows, all from one sample in a study of blood T cell repertoires in COVID-19. Profiling relied on immunoSEQ multiplex PCR, and the TCRdb table lists in-frame clones only, not all of them. The sample contains 250,000 to 300,000 clones, roughly nine tenths of which appear only once. Specimen: PBMCs or T cells enriched from blood (not recorded which). The receptors here all came from a woman in her forties or fifties who had been exposed to COVID-19. CDR3s include the opening cysteine and the closing phenylalanine or tryptophan. Only some rows state a clone size, as once, few, many or a class for expanded clones.

V	J	size	CDR3
TRBV2	TRBJ2-1	-	CASRQHEQFF
TRBV28	TRBJ1-2	-	CASRPAGDSGYGYTF
TRBV15	TRBJ2-1	-	CATSRGLAGTDEQFF
TRBV6-4	TRBJ2-1	once	CASSVEGAVNEQFF
TRBV10-3	TRBJ1-2	once	CAIRSGQGYGYTF
TRBV15	TRBJ1-2	-	CATSKPGQGYYGYTF
TRBV10-3	TRBJ2-2	once	CASTPGTGGAGELFF
TRBV27	TRBJ2-1	-	CASSEKTGTGYNEQFF
TRBV7-2	TRBJ2-7	-	CASSPAGTGNYEQYF
TRBV5-4	TRBJ2-1	-	CASSFVRRPDEQFF
TRBV5-1	TRBJ1-3	-	CASTPGQGGVSGNTIYF
TRBV14	TRBJ1-2	-	CASNNANYGYTF
TRBV25-1	TRBJ1-6	-	CASSGEGPSNNSPLHF
TRBV7-9	TRBJ1-3	few	CASSFSQDSPGNTIYF
TRBV7-2	TRBJ2-3	-	CASSLDGPLDTQYF
TRBV7-9	TRBJ1-1	-	CASSPQQGLYTEAFF
TRBV27	TRBJ2-1	-	CASKRNSYNEQFF